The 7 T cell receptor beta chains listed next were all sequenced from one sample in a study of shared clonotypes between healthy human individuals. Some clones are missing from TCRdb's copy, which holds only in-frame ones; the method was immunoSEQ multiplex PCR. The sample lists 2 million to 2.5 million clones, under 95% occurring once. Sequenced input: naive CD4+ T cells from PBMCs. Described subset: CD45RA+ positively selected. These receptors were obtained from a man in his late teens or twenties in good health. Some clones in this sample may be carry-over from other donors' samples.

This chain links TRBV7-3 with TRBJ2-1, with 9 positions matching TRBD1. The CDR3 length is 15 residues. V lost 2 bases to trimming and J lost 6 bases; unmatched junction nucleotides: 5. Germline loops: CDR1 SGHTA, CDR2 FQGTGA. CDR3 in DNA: TGTGCCAGCAGCTTAGGGGGACAGGGTACCAATGAGCAGTTCTTC. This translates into CASSLGGQGTNEQFF. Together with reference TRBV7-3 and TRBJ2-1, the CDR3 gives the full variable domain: GAGVSQTPSNKVTEKGKYVELRCDPISGHTALYWYRQSLGQGPEFLIYFQGTGAADDSGLPNDRFFAVRPEGSVSTLKIQRTERGDSAVYLCASSLGGQGTNEQFFGPGTRLTVL.

CDR3 loop: CASSLDLAGGPGEQYF. CDR3 DNA sequence: TGCGCCAGCAGCTTGGACCTAGCGGGAGGGCCAGGGGAGCAGTACTTC. The V call is TRBV5-1, the J call TRBJ2-7; 12 nucleotides line up with TRBD2. The V gene's germline CDR1 is SGHRS and CDR2 YFSETQ. J lost 7 bases, V lost 0 bases, and 8 bases had no gene match. CDR3 length: 16 residues.

CDR3 sequence: CSVAVGQVRSTDTQYF. The CDR3 DNA reads as TGCAGCGTTGCAGTCGGCCAGGTACGAAGCACAGATACGCAGTATTTT. The J gene is TRBJ2-3, the V gene TRBV29-1; D uncertain. CDR3 length equals 16 residues. The V and J ends lost 4 bases and 0 bases respectively, with 17 bases between them. The germline V gene encodes CDR1 SQVTM and CDR2 ANQGSEA.

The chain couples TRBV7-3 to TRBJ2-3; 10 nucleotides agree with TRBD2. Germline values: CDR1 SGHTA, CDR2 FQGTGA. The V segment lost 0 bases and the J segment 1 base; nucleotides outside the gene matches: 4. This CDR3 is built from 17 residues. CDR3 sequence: CASSLTSSGSGTDTQYF. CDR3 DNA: TGTGCCAGCAGCTTAACGTCTAGCGGGAGTGGCACAGATACGCAGTATTTT.

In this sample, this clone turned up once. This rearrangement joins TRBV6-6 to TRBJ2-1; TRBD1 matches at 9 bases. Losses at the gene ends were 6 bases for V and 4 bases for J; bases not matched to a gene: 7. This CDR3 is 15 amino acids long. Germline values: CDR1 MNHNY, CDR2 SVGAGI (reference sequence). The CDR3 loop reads CASSPQGQGYNEQFF. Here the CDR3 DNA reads TGTGCCAGCAGCCCCCAAGGACAGGGGTACAATGAGCAGTTCTTC.

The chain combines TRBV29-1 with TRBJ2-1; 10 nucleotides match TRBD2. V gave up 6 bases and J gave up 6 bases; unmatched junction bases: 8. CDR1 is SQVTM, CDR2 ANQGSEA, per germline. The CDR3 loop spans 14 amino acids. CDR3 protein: CSVPAAGGFNEQFF. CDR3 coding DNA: TGCAGCGTCCCGGCAGCGGGAGGGTTCAATGAGCAGTTCTTC.

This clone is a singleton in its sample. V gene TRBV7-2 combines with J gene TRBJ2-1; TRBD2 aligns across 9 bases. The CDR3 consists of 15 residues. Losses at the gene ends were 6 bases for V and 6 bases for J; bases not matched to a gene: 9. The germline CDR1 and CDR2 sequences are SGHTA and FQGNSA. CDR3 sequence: CASSTTRGRANEQFF. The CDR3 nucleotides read TGTGCCAGCAGTACTACACGCGGGAGGGCCAATGAGCAGTTCTTC. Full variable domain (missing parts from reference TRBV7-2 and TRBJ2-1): GAGVSQSPSNKVTEKGKDVELRCDPISGHTALYWYRQSLGQGLEFLIYFQGNSAPDKSGLPSDRFSAERTGGSVSTLTIQRTQQEDSAVYLCASSTTRGRANEQFFGPGTRLTVL.